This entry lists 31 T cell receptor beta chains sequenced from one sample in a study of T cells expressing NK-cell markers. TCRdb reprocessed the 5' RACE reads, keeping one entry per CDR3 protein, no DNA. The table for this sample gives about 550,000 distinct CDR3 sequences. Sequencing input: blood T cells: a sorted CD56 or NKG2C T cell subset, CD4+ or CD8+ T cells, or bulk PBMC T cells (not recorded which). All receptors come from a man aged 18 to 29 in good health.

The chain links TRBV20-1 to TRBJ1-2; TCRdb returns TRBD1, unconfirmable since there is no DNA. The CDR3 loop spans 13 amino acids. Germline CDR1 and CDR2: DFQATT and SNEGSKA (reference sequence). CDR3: CSASAQGRGGYTF.

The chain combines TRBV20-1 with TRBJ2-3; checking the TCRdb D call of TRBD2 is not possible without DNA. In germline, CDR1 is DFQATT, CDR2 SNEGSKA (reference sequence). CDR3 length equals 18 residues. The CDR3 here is CSATSLWGLAASTDTQYF.

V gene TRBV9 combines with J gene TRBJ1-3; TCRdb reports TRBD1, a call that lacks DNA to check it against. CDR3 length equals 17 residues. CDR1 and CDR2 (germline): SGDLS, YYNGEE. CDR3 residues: CASSPGSTRGNGNTIYF.

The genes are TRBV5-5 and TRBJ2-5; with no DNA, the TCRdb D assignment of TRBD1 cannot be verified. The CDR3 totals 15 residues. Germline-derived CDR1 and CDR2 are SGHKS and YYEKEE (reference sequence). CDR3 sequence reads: CASSLALTGKETQYF.

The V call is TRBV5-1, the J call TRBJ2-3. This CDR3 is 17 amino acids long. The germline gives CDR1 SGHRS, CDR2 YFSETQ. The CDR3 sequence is CASSPAVGFNHGDTQYF. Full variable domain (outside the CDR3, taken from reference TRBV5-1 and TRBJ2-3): KAGVTQTPRYLIKTRGQQVTLSCSPISGHRSVSWYQQTPGQGLQFLFEYFSETQRNKGNFPGRFSGRQFSNSRSEMNVSTLELGDSALYLCASSPAVGFNHGDTQYFGPGTRLTVL.

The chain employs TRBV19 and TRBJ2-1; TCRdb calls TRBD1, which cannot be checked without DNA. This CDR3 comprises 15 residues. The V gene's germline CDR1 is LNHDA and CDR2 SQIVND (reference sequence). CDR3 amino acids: CASSIRDNSYNEQFF. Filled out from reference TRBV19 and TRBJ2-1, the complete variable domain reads DGGITQSPKYLFRKEGQNVTLSCEQNLNHDAMYWYRQDPGQGLRLIYYSQIVNDFQKGDIAEGYSVSREKKESFPLTVTSAQKNPTAFYLCASSIRDNSYNEQFFGPGTRLTVL.

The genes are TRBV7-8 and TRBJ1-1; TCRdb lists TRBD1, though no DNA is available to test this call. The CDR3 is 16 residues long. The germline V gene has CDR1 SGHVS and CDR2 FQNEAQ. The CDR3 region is CASSSSFFTGPTEAFF.

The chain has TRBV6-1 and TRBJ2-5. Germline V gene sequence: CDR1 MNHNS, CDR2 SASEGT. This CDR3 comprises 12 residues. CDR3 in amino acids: CASSDFQETQYF.

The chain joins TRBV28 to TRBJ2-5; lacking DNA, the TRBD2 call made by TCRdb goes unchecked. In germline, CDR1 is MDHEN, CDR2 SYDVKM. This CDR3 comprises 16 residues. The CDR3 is CASSVLEREPIETQYF.

The CDR3 reads CASSLHRGRDQNEQFF. The chain joins TRBV2 to TRBJ2-1; the TCRdb call, TRBD1, lacks DNA for checking. CDR3 length: 16 residues. CDR1 and CDR2 from the germline V gene are SNHLY and FYNNEI.

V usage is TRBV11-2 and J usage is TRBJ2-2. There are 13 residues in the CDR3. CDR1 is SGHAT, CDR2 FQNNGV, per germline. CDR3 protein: CASSLEPSGELFF.

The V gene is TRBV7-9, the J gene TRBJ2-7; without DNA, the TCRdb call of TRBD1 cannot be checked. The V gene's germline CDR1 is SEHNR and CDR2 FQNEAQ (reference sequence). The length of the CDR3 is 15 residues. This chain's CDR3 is CASSEKRTQHYEQYF.

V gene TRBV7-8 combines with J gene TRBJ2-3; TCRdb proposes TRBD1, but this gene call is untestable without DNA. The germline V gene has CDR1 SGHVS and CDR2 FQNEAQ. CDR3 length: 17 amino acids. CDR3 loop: CASSLVVRQGNTDTQYF.

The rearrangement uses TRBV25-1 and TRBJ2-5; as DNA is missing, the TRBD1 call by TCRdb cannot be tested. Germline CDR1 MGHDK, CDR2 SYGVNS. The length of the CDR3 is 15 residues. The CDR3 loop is CASSDPGQVQETQYF.

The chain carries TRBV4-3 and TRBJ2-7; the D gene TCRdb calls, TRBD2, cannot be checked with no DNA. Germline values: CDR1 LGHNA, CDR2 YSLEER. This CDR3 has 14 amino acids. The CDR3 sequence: CASSLGTADYEQYF.

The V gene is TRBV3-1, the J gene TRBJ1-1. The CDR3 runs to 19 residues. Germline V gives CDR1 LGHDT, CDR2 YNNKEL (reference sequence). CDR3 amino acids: CASSQDDVRVGGKRTEAFF.

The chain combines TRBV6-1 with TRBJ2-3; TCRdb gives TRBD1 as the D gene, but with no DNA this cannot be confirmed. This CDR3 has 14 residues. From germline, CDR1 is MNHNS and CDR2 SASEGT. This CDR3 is CASSEVPGTDTQYF.

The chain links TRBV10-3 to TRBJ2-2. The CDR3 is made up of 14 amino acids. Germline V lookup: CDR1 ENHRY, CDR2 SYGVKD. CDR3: CAISQSRDTGELFF.

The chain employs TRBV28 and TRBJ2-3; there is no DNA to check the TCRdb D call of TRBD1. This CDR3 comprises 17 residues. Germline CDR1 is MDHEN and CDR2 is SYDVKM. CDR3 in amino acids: CASSLLGTGLSTDTQYF.

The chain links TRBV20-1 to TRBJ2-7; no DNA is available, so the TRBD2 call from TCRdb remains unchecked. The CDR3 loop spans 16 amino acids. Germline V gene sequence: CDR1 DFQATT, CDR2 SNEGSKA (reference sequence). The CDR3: CSAPKSGTSLFYEQYF.

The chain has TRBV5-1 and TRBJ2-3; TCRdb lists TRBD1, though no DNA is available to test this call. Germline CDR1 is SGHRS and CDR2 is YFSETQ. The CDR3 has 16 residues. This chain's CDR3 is CASSLDTGPAVDTQYF.

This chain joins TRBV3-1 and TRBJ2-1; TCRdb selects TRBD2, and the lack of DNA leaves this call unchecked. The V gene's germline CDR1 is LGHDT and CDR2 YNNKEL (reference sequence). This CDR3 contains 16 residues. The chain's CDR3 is CASSHVSGRDYNEQFF.

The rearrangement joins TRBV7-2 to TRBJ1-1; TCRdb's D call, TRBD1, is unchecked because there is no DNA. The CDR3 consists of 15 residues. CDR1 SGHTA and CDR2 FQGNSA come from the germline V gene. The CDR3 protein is CASSPLTGWNTEAFF.

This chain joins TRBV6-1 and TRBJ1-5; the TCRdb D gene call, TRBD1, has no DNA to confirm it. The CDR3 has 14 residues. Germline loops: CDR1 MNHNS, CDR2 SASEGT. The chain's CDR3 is CATKKTGPNQPQHF.

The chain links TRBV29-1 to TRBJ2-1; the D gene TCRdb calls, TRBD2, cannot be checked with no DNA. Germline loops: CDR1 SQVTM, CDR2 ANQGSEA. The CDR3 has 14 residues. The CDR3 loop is CSVPTSAFYNEQFF.

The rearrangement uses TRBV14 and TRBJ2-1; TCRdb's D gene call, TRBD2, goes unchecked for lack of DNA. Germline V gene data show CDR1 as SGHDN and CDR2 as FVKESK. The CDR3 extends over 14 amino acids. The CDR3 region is CASSVWDFPHEQFF.

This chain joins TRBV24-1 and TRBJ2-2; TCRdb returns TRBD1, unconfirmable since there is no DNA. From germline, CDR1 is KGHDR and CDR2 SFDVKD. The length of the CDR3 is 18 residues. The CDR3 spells CATSDPGQGPMDTGELFF.

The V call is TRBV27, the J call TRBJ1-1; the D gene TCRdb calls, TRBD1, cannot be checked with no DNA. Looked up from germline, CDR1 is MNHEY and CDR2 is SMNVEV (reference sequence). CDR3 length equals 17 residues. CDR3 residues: CASSYRGARVGNTEAFF.

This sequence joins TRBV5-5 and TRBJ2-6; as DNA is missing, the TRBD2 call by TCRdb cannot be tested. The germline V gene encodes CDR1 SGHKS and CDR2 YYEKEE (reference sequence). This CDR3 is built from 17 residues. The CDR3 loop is CASSLDRPSSGANVLTF.

CDR3 sequence reads: CASSYLGVLAKNIQYF. The chain joins TRBV6-2 or TRBV6-3 to TRBJ2-4; TCRdb selects TRBD1, and the lack of DNA leaves this call unchecked. The CDR3 spans 16 residues. Germline V CDR1 and CDR2: MNHEY, SVGEGT.

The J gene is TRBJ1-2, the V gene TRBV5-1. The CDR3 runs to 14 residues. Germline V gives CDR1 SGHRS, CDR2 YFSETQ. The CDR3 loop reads CASSLEKGTYGYTF. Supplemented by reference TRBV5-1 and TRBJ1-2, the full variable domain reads KAGVTQTPRYLIKTRGQQVTLSCSPISGHRSVSWYQQTPGQGLQFLFEYFSETQRNKGNFPGRFSGRQFSNSRSEMNVSTLELGDSALYLCASSLEKGTYGYTFGSGTRLTVV.